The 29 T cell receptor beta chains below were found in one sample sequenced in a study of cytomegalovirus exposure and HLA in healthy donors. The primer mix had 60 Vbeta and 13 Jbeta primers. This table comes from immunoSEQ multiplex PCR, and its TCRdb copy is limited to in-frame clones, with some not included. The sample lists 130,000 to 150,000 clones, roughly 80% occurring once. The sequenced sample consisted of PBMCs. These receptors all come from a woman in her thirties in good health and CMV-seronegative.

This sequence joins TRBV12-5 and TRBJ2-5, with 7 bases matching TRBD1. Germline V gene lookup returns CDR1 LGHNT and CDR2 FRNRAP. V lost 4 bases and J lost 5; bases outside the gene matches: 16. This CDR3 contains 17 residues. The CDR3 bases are TGTGCTAGTGGTTCGCCCCTCTGGGGACAGATAAGGGAGACCCAGTACTTC. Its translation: CASGSPLWGQIRETQYF.

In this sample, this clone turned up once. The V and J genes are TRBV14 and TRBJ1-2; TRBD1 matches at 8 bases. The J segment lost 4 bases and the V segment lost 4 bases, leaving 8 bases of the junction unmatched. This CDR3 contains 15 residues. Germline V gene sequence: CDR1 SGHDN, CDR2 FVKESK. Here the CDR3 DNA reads TGTGCCAGCAGCCCGAGGACAGGGCGAGGCTATGGCTACACCTTC. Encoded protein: CASSPRTGRGYGYTF. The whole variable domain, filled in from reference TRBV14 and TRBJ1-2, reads EAGVTQFPSHSVIEKGQTVTLRCDPISGHDNLYWYRRVMGKEIKFLLHFVKESKQDESGMPNNRFLAERTGGTYSTLKVQPAELEDSGVYFCASSPRTGRGYGYTFGSGTRLTVV.

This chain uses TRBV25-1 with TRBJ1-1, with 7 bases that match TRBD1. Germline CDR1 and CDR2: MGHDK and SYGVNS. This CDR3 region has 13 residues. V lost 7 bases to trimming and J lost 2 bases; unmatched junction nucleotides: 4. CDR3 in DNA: TGTGCCAGCATTCAGGGGGTTAACACTGAAGCTTTCTTT. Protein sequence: CASIQGVNTEAFF.

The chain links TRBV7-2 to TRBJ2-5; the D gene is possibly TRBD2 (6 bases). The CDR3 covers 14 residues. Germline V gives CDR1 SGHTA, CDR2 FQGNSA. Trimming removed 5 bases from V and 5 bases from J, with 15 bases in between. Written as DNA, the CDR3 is TGTGCCAGCAGCCTCCCACGGGGGTGGGAGACCCAGTACTTC. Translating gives CASSLPRGWETQYF.

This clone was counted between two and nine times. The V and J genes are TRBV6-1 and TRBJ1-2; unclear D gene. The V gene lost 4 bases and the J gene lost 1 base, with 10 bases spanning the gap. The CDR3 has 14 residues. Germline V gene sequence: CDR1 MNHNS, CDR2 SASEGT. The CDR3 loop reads CASSGGDFNYGYTF. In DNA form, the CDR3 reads TGTGCCAGCAGTGGCGGGGATTTTAACTATGGCTACACCTTC.

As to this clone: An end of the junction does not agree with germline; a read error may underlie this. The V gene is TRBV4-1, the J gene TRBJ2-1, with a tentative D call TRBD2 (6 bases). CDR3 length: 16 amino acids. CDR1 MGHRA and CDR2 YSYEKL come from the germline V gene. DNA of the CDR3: TGCGCCAGCAGCCAAGAAATAGCGGTGTCCTACACTGAGCAGTTCTTC. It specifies CASSQEIAVSYTEQFF.

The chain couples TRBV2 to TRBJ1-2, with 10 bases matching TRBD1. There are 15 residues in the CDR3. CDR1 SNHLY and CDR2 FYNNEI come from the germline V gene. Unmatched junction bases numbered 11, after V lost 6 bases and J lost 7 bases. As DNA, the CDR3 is TGTGCCAGCAGCCGACAGGGGGCCGAGTTAAGTGGCTACACCTTC. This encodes CASSRQGAELSGYTF.

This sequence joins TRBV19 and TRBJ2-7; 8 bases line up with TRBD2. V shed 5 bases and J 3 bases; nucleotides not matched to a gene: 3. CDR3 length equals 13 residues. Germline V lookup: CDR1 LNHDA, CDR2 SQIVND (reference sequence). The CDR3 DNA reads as TGTGCCAGTAGTGTTAGCGGGAACTACGAGCAGTACTTC. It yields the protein CASSVSGNYEQYF.

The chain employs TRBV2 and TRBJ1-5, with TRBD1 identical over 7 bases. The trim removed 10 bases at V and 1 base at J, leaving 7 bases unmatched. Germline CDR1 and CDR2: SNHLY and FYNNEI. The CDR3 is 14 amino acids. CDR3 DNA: TGTGCCACCCAGCAGGGGGTAAGCAATCAGCCCCAGCATTTT. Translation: CATQQGVSNQPQHF.

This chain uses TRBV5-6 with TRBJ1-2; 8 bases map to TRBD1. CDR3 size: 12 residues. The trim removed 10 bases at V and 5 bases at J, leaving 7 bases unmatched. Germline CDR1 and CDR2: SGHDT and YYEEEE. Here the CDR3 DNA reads TGTGCCGGAAGGACAGGGAGATATGGCTACACCTTC. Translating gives CAGRTGRYGYTF.

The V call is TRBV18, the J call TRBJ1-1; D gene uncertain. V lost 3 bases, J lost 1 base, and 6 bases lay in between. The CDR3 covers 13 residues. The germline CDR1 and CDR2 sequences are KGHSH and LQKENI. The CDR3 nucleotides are TGTGCCAGCTCACCTCAAAAGAACACTGAAGCTTTCTTT. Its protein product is CASSPQKNTEAFF.

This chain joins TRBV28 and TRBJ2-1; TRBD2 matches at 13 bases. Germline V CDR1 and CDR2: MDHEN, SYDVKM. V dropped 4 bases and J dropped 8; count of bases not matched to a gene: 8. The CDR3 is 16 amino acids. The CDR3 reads CASSSTSGRALDEQFF. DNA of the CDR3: TGTGCCAGCAGTTCAACTAGCGGGAGGGCCTTGGATGAGCAGTTCTTC.

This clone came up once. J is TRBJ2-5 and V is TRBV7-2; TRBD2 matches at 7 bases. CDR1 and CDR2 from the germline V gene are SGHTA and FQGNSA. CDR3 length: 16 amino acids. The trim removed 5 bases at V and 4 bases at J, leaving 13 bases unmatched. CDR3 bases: TGTGCCAGCAGCGGACACCTAGCGGTAGGGAGAGAGACCCAGTACTTC. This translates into CASSGHLAVGRETQYF.

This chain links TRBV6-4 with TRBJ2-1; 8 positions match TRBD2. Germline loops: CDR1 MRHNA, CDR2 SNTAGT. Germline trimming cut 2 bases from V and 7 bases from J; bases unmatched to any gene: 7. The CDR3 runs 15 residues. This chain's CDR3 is CASSDGSGKINEQFF. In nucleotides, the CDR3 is TGTGCCAGCAGTGACGGTAGCGGGAAGATAAATGAGCAGTTCTTC.

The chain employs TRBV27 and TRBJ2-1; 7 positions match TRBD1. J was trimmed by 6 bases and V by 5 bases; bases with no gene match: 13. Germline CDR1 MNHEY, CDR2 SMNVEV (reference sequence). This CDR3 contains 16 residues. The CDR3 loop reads CASSPPTGLPLNEQFF. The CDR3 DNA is TGTGCCAGCAGTCCCCCGACAGGGCTACCCCTCAATGAGCAGTTCTTC.

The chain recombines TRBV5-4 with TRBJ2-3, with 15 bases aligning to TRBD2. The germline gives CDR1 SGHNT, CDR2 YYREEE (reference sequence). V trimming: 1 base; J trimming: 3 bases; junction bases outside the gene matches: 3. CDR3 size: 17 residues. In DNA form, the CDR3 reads TGTGCCAGCAGCTTGATCGGACTAGCGGGGGGGACAGATACGCAGTATTTT. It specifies CASSLIGLAGGTDTQYF.

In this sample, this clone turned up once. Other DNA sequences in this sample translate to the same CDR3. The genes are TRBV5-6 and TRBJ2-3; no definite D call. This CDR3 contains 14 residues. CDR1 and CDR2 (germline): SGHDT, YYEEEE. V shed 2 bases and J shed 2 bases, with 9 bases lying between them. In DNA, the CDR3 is TGTGCCAGCAGCTTTGAACGGTACACAGATACGCAGTATTTT. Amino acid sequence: CASSFERYTDTQYF. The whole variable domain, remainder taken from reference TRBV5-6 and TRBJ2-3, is DAGVTQSPTHLIKTRGQQVTLRCSPKSGHDTVSWYQQALGQGPQFIFQYYEEEERQRGNFPDRFSGHQFPNYSSELNVNALLLGDSALYLCASSFERYTDTQYFGPGTRLTVL.

The CDR3: CASSPGQGHYGYTF. The CDR3 DNA reads as TGTGCCAGCAGCCCCGGACAGGGCCACTATGGCTACACCTTC. V and J are TRBV5-8 and TRBJ1-2, with 8 bases lining up with TRBD1. Per the germline V gene, CDR1 is SGHTS and CDR2 is YDEGEE. This CDR3 spans 14 amino acids. The V and J ends lost 4 bases and 3 bases, in that order; junction bases with no gene match: 5.

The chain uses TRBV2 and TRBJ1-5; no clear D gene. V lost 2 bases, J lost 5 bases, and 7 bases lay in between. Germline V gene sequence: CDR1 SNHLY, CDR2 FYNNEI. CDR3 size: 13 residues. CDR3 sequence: CASSESRDQPQHF. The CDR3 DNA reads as TGTGCCAGCAGTGAAAGTCGCGATCAGCCCCAGCATTTT.

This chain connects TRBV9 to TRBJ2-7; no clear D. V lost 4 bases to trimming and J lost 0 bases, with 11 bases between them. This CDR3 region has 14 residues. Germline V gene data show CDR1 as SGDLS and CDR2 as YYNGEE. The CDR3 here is CASSPWQDSYEQYF. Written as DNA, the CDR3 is TGTGCCAGCAGCCCGTGGCAGGACTCCTACGAGCAGTACTTC.

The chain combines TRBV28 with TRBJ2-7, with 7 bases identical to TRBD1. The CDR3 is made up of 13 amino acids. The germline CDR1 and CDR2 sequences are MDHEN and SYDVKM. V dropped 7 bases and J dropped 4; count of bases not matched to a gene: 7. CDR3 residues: CASTQDRIYEQYF. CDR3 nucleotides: TGTGCCAGCACCCAGGACAGGATTTACGAGCAGTACTTC.

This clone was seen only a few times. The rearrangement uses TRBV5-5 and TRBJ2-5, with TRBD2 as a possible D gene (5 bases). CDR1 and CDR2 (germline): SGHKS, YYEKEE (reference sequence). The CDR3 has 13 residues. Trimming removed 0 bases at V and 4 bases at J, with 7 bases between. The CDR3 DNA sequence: TGTGCCAGCAGCTTGGCCGGAGGAGAGACCCAGTACTTC. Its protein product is CASSLAGGETQYF.

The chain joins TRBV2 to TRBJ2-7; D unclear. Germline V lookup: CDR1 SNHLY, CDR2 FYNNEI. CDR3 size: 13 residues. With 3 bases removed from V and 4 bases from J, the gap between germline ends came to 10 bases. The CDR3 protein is CASSDLPRYEQYF. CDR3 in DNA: TGTGCCAGCAGTGACTTACCGAGGTACGAGCAGTACTTC.

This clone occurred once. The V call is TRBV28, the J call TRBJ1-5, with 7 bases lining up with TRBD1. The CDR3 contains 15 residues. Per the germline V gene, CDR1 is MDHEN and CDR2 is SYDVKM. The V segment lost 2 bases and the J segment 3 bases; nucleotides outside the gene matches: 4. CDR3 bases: TGTGCCAGCAGTTTAAGGGGGCACTACAATCAGCCCCAGCATTTT. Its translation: CASSLRGHYNQPQHF.

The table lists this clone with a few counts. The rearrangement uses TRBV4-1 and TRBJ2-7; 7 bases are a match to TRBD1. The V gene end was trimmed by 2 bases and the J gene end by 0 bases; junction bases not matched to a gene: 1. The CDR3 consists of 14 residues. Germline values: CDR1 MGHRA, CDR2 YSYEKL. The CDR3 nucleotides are TGCGCCAGCAGCCAACGGACAGGCTCCTACGAGCAGTACTTC. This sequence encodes CASSQRTGSYEQYF.

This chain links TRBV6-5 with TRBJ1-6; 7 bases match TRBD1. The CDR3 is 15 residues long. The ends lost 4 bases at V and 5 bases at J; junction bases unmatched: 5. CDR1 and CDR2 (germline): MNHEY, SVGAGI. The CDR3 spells CASSSGTVHNSPLHF. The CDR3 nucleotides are TGTGCCAGCAGTTCCGGGACAGTGCATAATTCACCCCTCCACTTT.

The CDR3 sequence is CASREGSGVGQPQHF. The CDR3 DNA sequence: TGTGCCAGCAGGGAGGGGTCGGGAGTCGGTCAGCCCCAGCATTTT. The chain couples TRBV11-2 to TRBJ1-5, with a tentative D call TRBD1 (5 bases). Trimming took 6 bases from V and 6 from J, leaving 18 bases between them. The CDR3 is 15 amino acids. CDR1 and CDR2 (germline): SGHAT, FQNNGV.

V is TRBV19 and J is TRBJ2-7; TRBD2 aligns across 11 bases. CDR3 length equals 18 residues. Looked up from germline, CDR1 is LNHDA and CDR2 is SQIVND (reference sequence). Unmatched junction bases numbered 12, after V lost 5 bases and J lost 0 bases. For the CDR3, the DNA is TGTGCCAGTAGTGCGGCCATGGGACTAGCGGAATACTCCTACGAGCAGTACTTC. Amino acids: CASSAAMGLAEYSYEQYF.

The CDR3 DNA reads as TGTGCCAGCAGTTACCGGCAGGGGAGTCAGCCCCAGCATTTT. Its translation: CASSYRQGSQPQHF. The chain couples TRBV6-5 to TRBJ1-5; perhaps TRBD1 as D (6 bases). The length of the CDR3 is 14 residues. Between the trimmed V and J ends, which lost 2 bases and 6 bases, there was a span of 11 bases. The germline V gene has CDR1 MNHEY and CDR2 SVGAGI.